The 9 T cell receptor beta chains in this list originate from one sample, sequenced in a study of cytomegalovirus exposure and HLA in healthy donors. PCR involved 60 Vbeta and 13 Jbeta primers. This table comes from immunoSEQ multiplex PCR, and its TCRdb copy is limited to in-frame clones, with some not included. This table holds approximately 190,000 clones, roughly 76% found once. Material: PBMCs. The receptors were sampled from a man aged 35 to 55 in good health and CMV-seropositive.

This chain uses TRBV7-9 with TRBJ1-2, with D perhaps TRBD1 (6 bases). The V gene's germline CDR1 is SEHNR and CDR2 FQNEAQ (reference sequence). Trimming left V 4 bases short and J 8 bases short, with 14 bases between. The CDR3 has 13 amino acids. CDR3 coding DNA: TGTGCCAGCAGCTCCCCCGACAGGAAGGGCTACACCTTC. Translation: CASSSPDRKGYTF.

V and J are TRBV5-4 and TRBJ2-1; no clear D. V shed 2 bases and J shed 9 bases, with 12 bases lying between them. The V gene's germline CDR1 is SGHNT and CDR2 YYREEE (reference sequence). The CDR3 is 13 residues long. The CDR3 coding sequence is TGTGCCAGCAGCTTCGCTAGACTTCCTGAGCAGTTCTTC. Encoded protein: CASSFARLPEQFF.

The chain is built from TRBV13 and TRBJ1-5; D unresolved. V lost 4 bases and J 0 bases, leaving 7 bases between the germline ends. CDR3 size: 14 residues. CDR1 is PRHDT and CDR2 is FYEKMQ in the germline V gene (reference sequence). In DNA form, the CDR3 reads TGTGCCAGCAGCTCCGGTGATAGCAATCAGCCCCAGCATTTT. Translating it yields CASSSGDSNQPQHF.

The chain employs TRBV5-4 and TRBJ2-5; TRBD2 matches at 9 bases. CDR3 length: 16 amino acids. Germline values: CDR1 SGHNT, CDR2 YYREEE (reference sequence). V was clipped by 4 bases and J by 5 bases; unmatched bases: 12. The CDR3 DNA reads TGTGCCAGCAGCCCCTTCGTGGCGGGGGGGAGGGAGACCCAGTACTTC. Its protein is CASSPFVAGGRETQYF. Together with reference TRBV5-4 and TRBJ2-5, the CDR3 gives the full variable domain: ETGVTQSPTHLIKTRGQQVTLRCSSQSGHNTVSWYQQALGQGPQFIFQYYREEENGRGNFPPRFSGLQFPNYSSELNVNALELDDSALYLCASSPFVAGGRETQYFGPGTRLLVL.

The chain has TRBV27 and TRBJ1-6; 11 positions match TRBD1. The CDR3 length is 16 residues. The germline V gene encodes CDR1 MNHEY and CDR2 SMNVEV (reference sequence). V dropped 2 bases and J dropped 13; count of bases not matched to a gene: 10. The CDR3 DNA follows: TGTGCCAGCAGTTTACCCCCCCGGGACAGGGGGGCGCCCCTCCACTTT. Translation gives CASSLPPRDRGAPLHF.

The genes are TRBV4-3 and TRBJ1-1; perhaps TRBD1 as D (5 bases). The CDR3 extends over 15 amino acids. Looked up from germline, CDR1 is LGHNA and CDR2 is YSLEER. Trimming pared 1 base from V and 1 base from J, leaving 10 bases between. The chain's CDR3 is CASSQVGQGNTEAFF. The CDR3 DNA is TGCGCCAGCAGCCAAGTTGGGCAGGGGAACACTGAAGCTTTCTTT.

The chain uses TRBV4-3 and TRBJ2-7, with 7 nucleotides matching TRBD1. J gave up 2 bases and V 2 bases, and 3 bases lay outside the gene matches. CDR3 length equals 14 residues. Germline V gives CDR1 LGHNA, CDR2 YSLEER. CDR3 DNA sequence: TGCGCCAGCAGCCAAACCGGGACAGCCTACGAGCAGTACTTC. Residues: CASSQTGTAYEQYF.

The V gene is TRBV10-2, the J gene TRBJ2-7; 10 bases are a match to TRBD1. Germline values: CDR1 WSHSY, CDR2 SAAADI. The CDR3 consists of 14 residues. V lost 7 bases and J lost 5; bases outside the gene matches: 8. In nucleotides, the CDR3 is TGCGCCAGCACATCCCGACAGGGGGCTAACGAGCAGTACTTC. Its protein product is CASTSRQGANEQYF.

The chain combines TRBV14 with TRBJ2-5, with 14 nucleotides matching TRBD2. With V trimmed by 1 base and J by 2 bases, 3 bases remained unmatched. The CDR3 sequence is 17 residues long. Germline values: CDR1 SGHDN, CDR2 FVKESK. DNA of the CDR3: TGTGCCAGCAGCCAAGGACTAGCGGGGGGGATTCAAGAGACCCAGTACTTC. It codes for CASSQGLAGGIQETQYF.